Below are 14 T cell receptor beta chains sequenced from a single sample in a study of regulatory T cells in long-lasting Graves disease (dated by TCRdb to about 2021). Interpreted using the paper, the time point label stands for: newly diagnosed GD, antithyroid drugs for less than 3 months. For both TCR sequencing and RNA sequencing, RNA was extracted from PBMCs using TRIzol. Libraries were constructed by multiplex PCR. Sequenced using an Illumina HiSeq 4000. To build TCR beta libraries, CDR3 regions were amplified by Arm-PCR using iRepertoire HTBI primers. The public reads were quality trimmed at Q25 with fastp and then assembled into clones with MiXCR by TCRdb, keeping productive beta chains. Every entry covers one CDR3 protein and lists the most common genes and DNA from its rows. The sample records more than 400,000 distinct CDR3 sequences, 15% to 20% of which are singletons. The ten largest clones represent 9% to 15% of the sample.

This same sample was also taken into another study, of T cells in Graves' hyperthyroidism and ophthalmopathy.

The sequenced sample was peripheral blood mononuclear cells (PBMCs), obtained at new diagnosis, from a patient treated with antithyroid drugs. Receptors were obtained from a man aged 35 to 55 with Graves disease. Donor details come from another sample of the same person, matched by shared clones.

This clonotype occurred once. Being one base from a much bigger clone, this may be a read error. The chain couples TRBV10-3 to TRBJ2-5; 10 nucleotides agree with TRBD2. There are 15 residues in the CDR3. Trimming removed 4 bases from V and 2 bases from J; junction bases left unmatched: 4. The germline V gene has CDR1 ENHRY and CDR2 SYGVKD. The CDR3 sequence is CAISALAGAQETQYF. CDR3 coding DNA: TGTGCCATCAGTGCTCTAGCGGGAGCTCAAGAGACCCAGTACTTC.

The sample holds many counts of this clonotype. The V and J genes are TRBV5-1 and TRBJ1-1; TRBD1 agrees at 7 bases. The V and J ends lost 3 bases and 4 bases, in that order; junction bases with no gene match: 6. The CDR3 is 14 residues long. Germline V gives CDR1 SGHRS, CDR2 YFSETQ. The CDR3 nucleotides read TGCGCCAGCAGCTACCGTTCAGGGGGCACTGAAGCTTTCTTT. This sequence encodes CASSYRSGGTEAFF.

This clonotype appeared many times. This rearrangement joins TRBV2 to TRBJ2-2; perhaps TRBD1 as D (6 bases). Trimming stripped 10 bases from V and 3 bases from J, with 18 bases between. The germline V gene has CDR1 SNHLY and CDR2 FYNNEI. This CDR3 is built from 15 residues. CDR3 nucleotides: TGTGCCAAGTCCCGAGCAGGGGCCTACACCGGGGAGCTGTTTTTT. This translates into CAKSRAGAYTGELFF.

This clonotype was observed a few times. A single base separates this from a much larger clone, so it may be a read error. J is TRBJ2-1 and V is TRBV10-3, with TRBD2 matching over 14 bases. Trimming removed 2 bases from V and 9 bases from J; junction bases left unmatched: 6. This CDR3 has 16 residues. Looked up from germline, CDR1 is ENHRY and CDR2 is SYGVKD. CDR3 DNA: TGTGCCATCAGTGAGCCGGGACTAGCGGGAGTGGGTGAGCAGTTCTTC. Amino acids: CAISEPGLAGVGEQFF.

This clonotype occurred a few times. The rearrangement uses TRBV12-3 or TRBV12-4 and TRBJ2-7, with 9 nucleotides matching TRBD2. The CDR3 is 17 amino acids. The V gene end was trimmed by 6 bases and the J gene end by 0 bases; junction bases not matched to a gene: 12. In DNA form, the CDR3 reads TGTGCCAGCAGCTCACCGACTAGCGGATTTCCCTCCTACGAGCAGTACTTC. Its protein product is CASSSPTSGFPSYEQYF.

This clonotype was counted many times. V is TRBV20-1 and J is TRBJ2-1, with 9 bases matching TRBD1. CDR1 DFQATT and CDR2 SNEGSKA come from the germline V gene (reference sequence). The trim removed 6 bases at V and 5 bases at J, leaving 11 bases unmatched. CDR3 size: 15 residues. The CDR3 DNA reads TGCAGTGCACCACGAGGGACAGGGCTGGACAATGAGCAGTTCTTC. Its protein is CSAPRGTGLDNEQFF.

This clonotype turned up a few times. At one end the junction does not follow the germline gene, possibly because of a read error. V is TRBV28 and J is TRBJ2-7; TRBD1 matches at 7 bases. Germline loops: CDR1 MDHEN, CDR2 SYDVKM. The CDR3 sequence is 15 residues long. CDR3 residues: CASSSPTGSAYEQHF. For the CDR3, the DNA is TGTGCCAGCAGCTCCCCGACAGGGAGTGCCTACGAGCAGCACTTC.

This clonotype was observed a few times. The CDR3: CASSVEDGFQETQYF. The CDR3 DNA reads as TGTGCCAGCAGCGTAGAGGACGGGTTCCAAGAGACCCAGTACTTC. The chain is built from TRBV9 and TRBJ2-5; D is unclear. Trimming took off 0 bases at V and 1 base at J, with 10 bases between the two ends. CDR1 and CDR2 from the germline V gene are SGDLS and YYNGEE. The CDR3 is 15 residues long.

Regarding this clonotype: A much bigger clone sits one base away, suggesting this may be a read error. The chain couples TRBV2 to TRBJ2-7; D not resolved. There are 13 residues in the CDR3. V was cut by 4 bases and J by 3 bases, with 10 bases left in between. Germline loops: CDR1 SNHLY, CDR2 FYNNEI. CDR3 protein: CASSVNLDYEQYF. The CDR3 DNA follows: TGTGCCAGCAGTGTGAATTTAGACTACGAGCAGTACTTC.

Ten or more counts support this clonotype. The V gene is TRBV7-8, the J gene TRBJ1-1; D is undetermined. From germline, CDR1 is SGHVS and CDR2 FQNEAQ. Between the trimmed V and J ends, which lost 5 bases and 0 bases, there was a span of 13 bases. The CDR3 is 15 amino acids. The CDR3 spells CASSPRNSLNTEAFF. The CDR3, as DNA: TGTGCCAGCAGCCCTCGGAACTCTTTGAACACTGAAGCTTTCTTT.

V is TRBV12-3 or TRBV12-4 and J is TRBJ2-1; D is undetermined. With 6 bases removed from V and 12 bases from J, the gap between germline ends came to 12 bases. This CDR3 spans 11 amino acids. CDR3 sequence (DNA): TGTGCCAGCAGCCGACACTTGGGGCAGTTCTTC. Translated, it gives CASSRHLGQFF.

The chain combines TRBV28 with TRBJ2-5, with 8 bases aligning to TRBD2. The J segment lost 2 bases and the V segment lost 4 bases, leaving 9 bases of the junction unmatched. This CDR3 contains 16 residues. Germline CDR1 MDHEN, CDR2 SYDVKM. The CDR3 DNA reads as TGTGCCAGCAGTTCGCGCGGGCGGGAGGTTCAAGAGACCCAGTACTTC. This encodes CASSSRGREVQETQYF.

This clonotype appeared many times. CDR3 protein: CSARRGEGLNIQYF. The CDR3 DNA follows: TGCAGTGCTAGAAGGGGGGAGGGCCTAAACATTCAGTACTTC. The chain joins TRBV20-1 to TRBJ2-4, with D perhaps TRBD2 (7 bases). The V gene's germline CDR1 is DFQATT and CDR2 SNEGSKA (reference sequence). Trimming took off 2 bases at V and 6 bases at J, with 14 bases between the two ends. The CDR3 runs to 14 residues.

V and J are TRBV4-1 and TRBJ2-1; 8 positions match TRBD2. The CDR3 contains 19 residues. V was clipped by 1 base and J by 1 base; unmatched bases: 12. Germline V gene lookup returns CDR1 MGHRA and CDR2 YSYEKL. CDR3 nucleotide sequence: TGCGCCAGCAGCCAAGTCGAGCTAGCGGGCCCTCGATCCTACAATGAGCAGTTCTTC. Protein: CASSQVELAGPRSYNEQFF.